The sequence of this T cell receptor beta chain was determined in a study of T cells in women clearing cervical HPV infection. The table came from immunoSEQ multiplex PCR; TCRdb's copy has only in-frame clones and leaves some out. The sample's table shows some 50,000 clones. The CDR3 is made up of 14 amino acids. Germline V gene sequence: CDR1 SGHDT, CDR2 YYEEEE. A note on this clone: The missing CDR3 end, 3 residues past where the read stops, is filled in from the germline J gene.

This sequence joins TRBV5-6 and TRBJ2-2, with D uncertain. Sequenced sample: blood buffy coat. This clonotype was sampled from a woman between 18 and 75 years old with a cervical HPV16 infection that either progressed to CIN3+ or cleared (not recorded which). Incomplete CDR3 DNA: TGTGCCAGCAGCCCCCGCGCAACTAATGAAAAG. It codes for CASSPRATNEK. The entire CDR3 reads CASSPRATNEKLFF.